Listed below are T cell receptor beta chains from one sample, sequenced in a study of blood T cell repertoires in COVID-19. Method: immunoSEQ multiplex PCR; TCRdb's copy keeps in-frame clones and lacks some. The profile shows around 250,000 clones, around 86% of them singletons. Sequenced: PBMCs or T cells enriched from blood (not recorded which). The receptors originated from a woman aged 50 to 60 who had recovered from COVID-19. Both conserved end residues are part of each CDR3. D genes are given only for firm matches. Expanded clones get a size class; other rows say once, few or many, or leave the size out.

size,J,D,V,CDR3,DNA
NA,TRBJ2-7,NA,TRBV2,CASIAQTGPYEQYF,TGTGCCAGCATAGCCCAGACAGGACCCTACGAGCAGTACTTC
NA,TRBJ1-1,TRBD1,TRBV27,CASSRTGGDTEAFF,TGTGCCAGCAGTCGGACAGGGGGTGACACTGAAGCTTTCTTT
NA,TRBJ2-1,TRBD2,TRBV5-6,CASSRRTTSGSLNEQFF,TGTGCCAGCAGCCGGAGGACGACTAGCGGGTCTCTCAATGAGCAGTTCTTC
NA,TRBJ2-5,TRBD2,TRBV9,CASSSSGEETQYF,TGTGCCAGCAGTTCTAGCGGGGAGGAGACCCAGTACTTC
NA,TRBJ2-3,NA,TRBV10-1,CASSDTGGASTDTQYF,TGCGCCAGCAGTGATACCGGCGGGGCGTCCACAGATACGCAGTATTTT
NA,TRBJ1-1,NA,TRBV6-2/TRBV6-3,CASSPDGFRAFF,TGTGCCAGCAGTCCCGACGGATTCAGGGCTTTCTTT
NA,TRBJ2-1,NA,TRBV5-4,CASSSETGAYNEQFF,TGTGCCAGCAGCTCGGAGACAGGAGCCTACAATGAGCAGTTCTTC
many,TRBJ1-2,TRBD1,TRBV29-1,CSAAGDRGNYGYTF,TGCAGCGCCGCCGGGGACAGGGGAAACTATGGCTACACCTTC
once,TRBJ2-1,TRBD2,TRBV6-2/TRBV6-3,CASSYLGLANNEQFF,TGTGCCAGCAGTTACCTAGGACTAGCAAACAATGAGCAGTTCTTC
NA,TRBJ2-7,TRBD1,TRBV27,CASSTAGTGTYEQYF,TGTGCCAGCAGCACCGCCGGGACAGGGACTTACGAGCAGTACTTC
NA,TRBJ1-2,NA,TRBV30,CAWRELTALYGYTF,TGTGCCTGGAGGGAATTGACAGCCTTATATGGCTACACCTTC
NA,TRBJ2-7,TRBD1,TRBV12-3/TRBV12-4,CASQQDRLHEQYF,TGTGCCAGTCAGCAGGACAGGTTACACGAGCAGTACTTC
NA,TRBJ1-2,NA,TRBV7-2,CASSPRRGLNYGYTF,TGTGCCAGCAGCCCCCGAAGAGGGCTTAACTATGGCTACACCTTC
NA,TRBJ1-2,TRBD1,TRBV10-3,CAIRRTGANYGYTF,TGTGCCATCAGGAGGACAGGCGCTAACTATGGCTACACCTTC
once,TRBJ1-2,NA,TRBV2,CASLSTVGLYGYTF,TGTGCCAGCCTCTCTACGGTTGGACTCTATGGCTACACCTTC
NA,TRBJ1-1,NA,TRBV18,CASSNRAQAEAFF,TGTGCCAGCTCGAACAGGGCTCAGGCTGAAGCTTTCTTT
once,TRBJ2-7,NA,TRBV7-2,CASSLKGLANSFYEQYF,TGTGCCAGCAGCTTAAAGGGGCTAGCGAATAGTTTCTACGAGCAGTACTTC
NA,TRBJ1-6,TRBD1,TRBV27,CASSLHRTGGNSPLHF,TGTGCCAGCAGTCTCCATAGGACAGGGGGAAATTCACCCCTCCACTTT
NA,TRBJ2-2,NA,TRBV14,CASSQAQGWTGELFF,TGTGCCAGCAGCCAAGCGCAGGGTTGGACCGGGGAGCTGTTTTTT
NA,TRBJ2-1,TRBD2,TRBV24-1,CATSDHGTSGSNEQFF,TGTGCCACCAGTGATCACGGGACTAGCGGGAGCAATGAGCAGTTCTTC
NA,TRBJ2-1,NA,TRBV19,CASSIDPSSYNEQFF,TGTGCCAGTAGTATAGACCCGAGCTCCTACAATGAGCAGTTCTTC
once,TRBJ1-5,NA,TRBV15,CATSRDFVFNQPQHF,TGTGCCACCAGCAGAGATTTCGTCTTCAATCAGCCCCAGCATTTT
NA,TRBJ1-3,TRBD1,TRBV9,CASSPWTGVAGNTIYF,TGTGCCAGCAGCCCGTGGACAGGGGTGGCAGGAAACACCATATATTTT
NA,TRBJ2-1,NA,TRBV28,CASSFSYSYNEQFF,TGTGCCAGCAGTTTTAGCTACTCCTACAATGAGCAGTTCTTC
few,TRBJ2-7,NA,TRBV27,CASSLSPLLAGRPEQYF,TGTGCCAGCAGTTTATCGCCCCTTTTGGCGGGGAGACCCGAGCAGTACTTC
NA,TRBJ1-2,TRBD1,TRBV7-2,CASSATGTHGYTF,TGTGCCAGCAGCGCGACAGGGACGCATGGCTACACCTTC
NA,TRBJ1-2,NA,TRBV29-1,CSVEDSGGDTF,TGCAGCGTTGAAGACTCTGGGGGGGACACCTTC
NA,TRBJ2-7,NA,TRBV2,CASRKTLPSYEQYF,TGTGCCAGCAGAAAGACATTACCCTCCTACGAGCAGTACTTC
few,TRBJ1-1,NA,TRBV11-2,CASSPLGRGNTEAFF,TGTGCCAGCAGCCCATTGGGGAGGGGGAACACTGAAGCTTTCTTT
NA,TRBJ2-7,NA,TRBV21-1,CASSKESPWRGSPHEQYF,TGTGCCAGCAGCAAAGAAAGCCCATGGAGAGGTAGCCCCCACGAGCAGTACTTC
NA,TRBJ1-1,TRBD1,TRBV9,CASSSDRGFDTEAFF,TGTGCCAGCAGCTCAGACAGGGGGTTTGACACTGAAGCTTTCTTT
NA,TRBJ1-1,TRBD1,TRBV30,CAWNDRGLNTEAFF,TGTGCCTGGAACGACAGGGGGCTGAACACTGAAGCTTTCTTT
NA,TRBJ2-5,TRBD2,TRBV18,CASSPTGLAAKETQYF,TGTGCCAGCTCACCCACAGGACTAGCGGCTAAAGAGACCCAGTACTTC
NA,TRBJ1-1,NA,TRBV2,CASSDRGSTEAFF,TGTGCCAGCAGTGACAGGGGAAGCACTGAAGCTTTCTTT
NA,TRBJ2-3,TRBD2,TRBV19,CASSPTALAGSPSTDTQYF,TGTGCCAGTAGTCCTACGGCGCTAGCGGGGAGCCCTAGCACAGATACGCAGTATTTT
NA,TRBJ2-1,TRBD1,TRBV7-2,CASSRTGTGSNEQFF,TGTGCCAGCAGCCGTACCGGGACAGGGTCCAATGAGCAGTTCTTC
NA,TRBJ1-5,NA,TRBV19,CASTTGYGQPQHF,TGTGCCAGTACAACAGGGTACGGGCAGCCCCAGCATTTT
NA,TRBJ1-2,NA,TRBV5-8,CASSLDPVTKNYGYTF,TGTGCCAGCAGCTTGGACCCGGTGACAAAGAACTATGGCTACACCTTC
NA,TRBJ2-7,NA,TRBV18,CASSPLQGYEQYF,TGTGCCAGCTCACCGCTACAGGGCTACGAGCAGTACTTC
NA,TRBJ1-1,NA,TRBV30,CAWSVSGGYTEAFF,TGTGCCTGGAGTGTATCTGGTGGCTACACTGAAGCTTTCTTT
NA,TRBJ2-7,TRBD2,TRBV5-1,CASSLNAGGMYEQYF,TGCGCCAGCAGCTTGAACGCGGGAGGTATGTACGAGCAGTACTTC
NA,TRBJ2-7,NA,TRBV3-1/TRBV3-2,CASSQGGIEQYF,TGTGCCAGCAGCCAAGGAGGGATCGAGCAGTACTTC
NA,TRBJ2-1,TRBD2,TRBV18,CASSPNLADYNEQFF,TGTGCCAGCTCACCAAACCTAGCGGATTACAATGAGCAGTTCTTC
NA,TRBJ2-5,NA,TRBV5-6,CASSPWTSFMETQYF,TGTGCCAGCAGCCCGTGGACTTCCTTTATGGAGACCCAGTACTTC
NA,TRBJ1-2,NA,TRBV19,CASNNDRHYGYTF,TGTGCCAGCAACAACGACAGGCACTATGGCTACACCTTC
NA,TRBJ2-2,TRBD1,TRBV28,CASSSGTGAPGELFF,TGTGCCAGCAGCTCCGGGACAGGGGCGCCCGGGGAGCTGTTTTTT
NA,TRBJ2-2,NA,TRBV30,CAWIGAKGSGELFF,TGTGCCTGGATAGGGGCCAAGGGTTCCGGGGAGCTGTTTTTT
NA,TRBJ1-2,TRBD1,TRBV3-1/TRBV3-2,CASSSRAIQGAGGYTF,TGTGCCAGCAGCTCGCGGGCCATCCAGGGGGCGGGTGGCTACACCTTC
NA,TRBJ1-2,NA,TRBV6-2/TRBV6-3,CASSYVSGGEFRTYGYTF,TGTGCCAGCAGTTACGTCTCGGGAGGGGAGTTCCGTACCTATGGCTACACCTTC
NA,TRBJ1-4,TRBD1,TRBV2,CASKGTGFGEKLFF,TGTGCCAGCAAAGGGACAGGGTTCGGGGAAAAACTGTTTTTT
once,TRBJ1-2,NA,TRBV7-9,CASSLKLDYGYTF,TGTGCCAGCAGCTTAAAACTGGACTATGGCTACACCTTC
NA,TRBJ2-1,NA,TRBV29-1,CSVGRIDEQFF,TGCAGCGTTGGGCGGATCGATGAGCAGTTCTTC
NA,TRBJ2-1,NA,TRBV5-1,CASSLTESSYNEQFF,TGCGCCAGCAGCTTGACGGAGAGCTCCTACAATGAGCAGTTCTTC